This T cell receptor (beta chain) is drawn from a study of T cells expressing NK-cell markers. From germline, CDR1 is SQVTM and CDR2 ANQGSEA. This CDR3 comprises 15 residues. TCRdb reprocessed the 5' RACE reads and keeps a single row for each CDR3 protein, giving no DNA. In total, the table holds 350,000 to 450,000 distinct CDR3 sequences. The receptor's source is a man aged 18-75 years in good health. The sequenced sample consisted of blood T cells: a sorted CD56 or NKG2C T cell subset, CD4+ or CD8+ T cells, or bulk PBMC T cells (not recorded which). The chain joins TRBV29-1 to TRBJ2-5; TCRdb selects TRBD1, and the lack of DNA leaves this call unchecked. The CDR3 reads CSARPPEQSRETQYF.